This T cell receptor beta chain was sequenced during a study of beta chain features in type 1 diabetes. As for the study in general: Healthy donors and patients showed comparable age, gender and cell yields. Sorted cells, more than 95,000,000 in number, were examined across all samples. Study results and limitations: In every one of the four CD4+ subsets, TCRB CDR3s were moderately but significantly shorter in Type 1 diabetes patients. Across patients, naive, central memory and Treg TCRB repertoires exhibited apparently greater similarity than was observed across healthy donors.

All of the isolated RNA was reverse transcribed, so expressed TCRB transcripts were sequenced. Naive, central memory and regulatory T cell samples averaged roughly 3.6 million reads. Using immunoSEQ multiplex PCR, the repertoire was profiled, and TCRdb retains in-frame clones only, with some absent. The sample lists under 300,000 clones; around 24% were seen once. In the case of this clone: Its antigen is not identified.

The CDR3 loop spans 15 amino acids. With V trimmed by 1 base and J by 4 bases, 6 bases remained unmatched. From germline, CDR1 is LNHDA and CDR2 SQIVND (reference sequence). Sequencing was carried out using naive CD4+ T cells from blood. The clonotype was recovered from a woman in her twenties or thirties with type 1 diabetes. The chain employs TRBV19 and TRBJ1-2, with 7 bases matching TRBD1. DNA of the CDR3: TGTGCCAGTAGTATAGGACGACAGGGCGGCTATGGCTACACCTTC. Translated: CASSIGRQGGYGYTF.